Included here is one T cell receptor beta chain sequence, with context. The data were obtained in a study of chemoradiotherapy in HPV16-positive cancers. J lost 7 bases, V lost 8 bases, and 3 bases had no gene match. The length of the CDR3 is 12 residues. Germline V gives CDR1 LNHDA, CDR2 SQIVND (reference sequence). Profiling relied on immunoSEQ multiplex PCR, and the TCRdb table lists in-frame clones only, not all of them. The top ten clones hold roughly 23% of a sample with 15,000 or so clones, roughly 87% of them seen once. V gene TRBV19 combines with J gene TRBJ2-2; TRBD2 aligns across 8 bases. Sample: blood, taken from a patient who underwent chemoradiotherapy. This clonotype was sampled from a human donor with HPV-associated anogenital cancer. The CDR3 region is CASLGGVGELFF. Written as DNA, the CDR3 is TGTGCCAGTCTCGGGGGGGTCGGGGAGCTGTTTTTT.